This TCR beta chain is from a study of blood T cell repertoires in COVID-19. Study background: Donors in the United States, Italy and Spain gave samples during acute or convalescent COVID-19.

TCRdb's table, derived via immunoSEQ multiplex PCR, lists solely in-frame clones and lacks some. The table has about 270,000 clones, 90% seen once. CDR3 size: 15 residues. V was trimmed by 6 bases and J by 0 bases, leaving 14 bases between them. The germline V gene has CDR1 MNHEY and CDR2 SVGAGI. Enrollees, roughly 18 to 89 years old, lived in 24 US areas. The rearrangement links TRBV6-5 to TRBJ1-2, with TRBD1 as a possible D gene (5 bases). The clonotype comes from a woman in her 30s with acute COVID-19. Input material: PBMCs or T cells enriched from blood (not recorded which). The chain's CDR3 is CASRTDTLANYGYTF. The CDR3, as DNA: TGTGCCAGCAGAACGGACACGTTAGCTAACTATGGCTACACCTTC.